This T cell receptor (beta chain) was identified during a study of T cell repertoires in aging, cancer and after chemotherapy (dated by TCRdb to between 2018 and 2020). About the investigation overall: Donors spanned six age groups from 30 or younger to 70 or older, with at least three individuals per group. In the solid tumor group, the paired samples taken before and after chemotherapy came from patients with brain tumors (glioblastoma) who were receiving therapy based on temozolomide. The full dataset contained several million TCR reads. To look at immunoaging and at how T cells reconstitute after chemotherapy, the study profiled TCR beta repertoires in peripheral blood from both healthy donors and cancer patients. A cohort of some 210 cancer patients (approximately 91 with hematological and 124 with solid cancers) was assembled, and 95 to 100 healthy donors were included as a reference group. Study-wide findings and limitations: Untreated patients with hematological or solid cancers showed significantly lower blood TCR diversity and higher clonality than age-matched healthy donors. In healthy donors, the decline in TCR diversity with age was mainly due to loss of richness, whereas in cancer patients loss of evenness also played a role. According to the authors, the repertoire data do not allow conclusions to be drawn about immunological memory after chemotherapy. In both cancer cohorts, the median generation probability rose over the chemotherapy interval, which suggests that the repertoire was reconstituted through rebound thymic output.

Instead of sorted cells or RNA, genomic DNA extracted from peripheral blood served as the source for amplifying TCR beta rearrangements. This clonotype was seen only a few times. Its antigen remains unidentified. Base qualities are not recorded, but no much larger clone differs from it by a single base. Rearranged TRB sequences spanning V, D and J segments were amplified in a multiplex touch-down PCR with a mixed TRB-A/B primer pool. Illumina adapters and sample indices were attached to the amplicons through two consecutive PCR reactions run with Phusion HS II polymerase. Amplicons were gel-purified using the NucleoSpin Gel and PCR Clean-up kit and were subsequently checked with Qubit and an Agilent 2100 Bioanalyzer. The libraries were sequenced on an Illumina MiSeq with 600-cycle, single-indexed, paired-end runs. The original pipeline was this. MiXCR versions 2.12 and 3.0.5 were used to process TRB sequences. A clone was defined as each unique CDR3 nucleotide sequence, and only productive sequences supported by at least two reads were kept. Repertoire metrics included Shannon diversity, evenness, clonality (one minus evenness), and alpha-parameterized diversity profiles from alpha 0 to 5. Generation probabilities of clones in paired pre- and post-chemotherapy samples were computed with the IGoR algorithm. The public reads were reprocessed in TCRdb via fastp at Q25 and MiXCR, keeping in-frame beta chains. Rows matching on CDR3 protein sequence are summarized as one entry with the most common DNA and genes. The V and J calls were determined by TCRdb, not by the authors. Here the sample has more than 2,500 distinct CDR3 sequences; around 30% occur a single time. The ten most abundant clones make up 55% to 70% of the sample.

The sample comprised blood. The receptor was isolated from a human donor with a solid tumor.

The bases are TGTGCCAGCTCACCTCGGGGACTAGCGGGGGCTTCAGATACGCAGTATTTT. Its amino acids are CASSPRGLAGASDTQYF. Here the chain combines TRBV18 and TRBJ2-3; the central 14 bases match TRBD2. The CDR3 numbers 17 residues from cysteine through phenylalanine. This entry keeps only the CDR3 DNA: 51 bases, framed from base 1. Relative to germline, V is missing 3 bases and J is missing 4 bases, with 6 bases of the junction outside any gene match. The germline V gene sets CDR1 to KGHSH and CDR2 to LQKENI.